What follows describes a single T cell receptor beta chain. Its antigen is currently unknown. Trimming took 3 bases from V and 1 from J, leaving 9 bases between them. The CDR3 extends over 13 amino acids. From germline, CDR1 is DFQATT and CDR2 SNEGSKA (reference sequence). The assay that was used to sequence DNA from cultured CD4+ T cells was the Oncomine TCR Beta short-read assay. One entry per CDR3 protein results from TCRdb running MiXCR on the PCR reads. Among about 15,000 distinct CDR3 sequences, approximately 52% were seen once, and the ten largest hold approximately 7.7%. The record originates from a study of vaccination and CD4 T cells after COVID-19. Across the study: There were six male and four female convalescents, and two of them were Hispanic. Samples were taken after vaccination, a median of roughly 72 days after dose two, with a range of 14 to 241.

Treatment in this sample: 10-day PBMC culture with coronavirus spike peptide pools or control peptides (ViraFEST assay). The chain combines TRBV20-1 with TRBJ1-1; maybe TRBD1 (6 bases). Sequenced: CD4+ T cells from blood, cultured in vitro. The receptor was derived from a human donor who had recovered from COVID-19. CDR3 sequence: CSARTGQNTEAFF. The CDR3 bases are TGCAGTGCTAGGACAGGCCAGAACACTGAAGCTTTCTTT.